This entry lists 10 T cell receptor beta chains sequenced from one sample in a study of neurological immune-mediated disorders. MiXCR was run by TCRdb on the 5' RACE reads, yielding one entry per CDR3 protein. The data show 55,000 to 70,000 distinct CDR3 sequences, with around 10% seen just once and about 6.3% held by the top ten. The sample's time point: longitudinal time-point 1 (baseline). Sequenced material: PBMCs. These receptors all stem from a male donor with HTLV-1-associated myelopathy (HAM/TSP).

This clonotype was seen at least ten times. The chain joins TRBV7-2 to TRBJ1-2; weak D call: TRBD1 (5 bases). Trimming took 4 bases from V and 8 from J, leaving 20 bases between them. CDR1 and CDR2 (germline): SGHTA, FQGNSA. The CDR3 has 15 residues. The CDR3 loop is CASSSFQLRGRGYTF. CDR3 bases: TGTGCCAGCAGCTCATTCCAACTCCGGGGCCGCGGCTACACCTTC.

This clonotype was seen ten or more times. A read error may account for a junction end that differs from germline. V and J are TRBV7-7 and TRBJ2-2; the match to TRBD1 covers 10 bases. Germline CDR1 reads SSHAT; CDR2 reads FNYEAQ (reference sequence). The CDR3 is made up of 16 amino acids. DNA of the CDR3: TGTGCTAGCAGCTTTGGGACAGGGGTTCTCTCCGGGGAGCTGTTTTTT. This translates into CASSFGTGVLSGELFF. The variable domain in full, with the rest retrieved from reference TRBV7-7 and TRBJ2-2, is GAGVSQSPRYKVTKRGQDVTLRCDPISSHATLYWYQQALGQGPEFLTYFNYEAQPDKSGLPSDRFSAERPEGSISTLTIQRTEQRDSAMYRCASSFGTGVLSGELFFGEGSRLTVL.

Many counts were recorded for this clonotype. This sequence joins TRBV2 and TRBJ1-1; the D gene is possibly TRBD1 (5 bases). Germline V lookup: CDR1 SNHLY, CDR2 FYNNEI. The CDR3 spans 12 residues. V was shortened by 3 bases and J by 3 bases, with 5 bases between the two germline ends. In DNA, the CDR3 is TGTGCCAGCAGTGACAGGGACACTGAAGCTTTCTTT. This sequence encodes CASSDRDTEAFF.

This clonotype occurred many times. The V gene is TRBV6-1, the J gene TRBJ2-7, with no clear D. The germline V gene encodes CDR1 MNHNS and CDR2 SASEGT. Trimming took off 6 bases at V and 4 bases at J, with 13 bases between the two ends. The CDR3 is 13 residues long. This CDR3 reads CASSLEVTYEQYF. As DNA, the CDR3 is TGTGCCAGCAGCCTTGAGGTAACTTACGAGCAGTACTTC.

This clonotype was seen ten or more times. The gene calls are TRBV7-2 and TRBJ2-5; 11 nucleotides agree with TRBD2. V gave up 5 bases and J gave up 4 bases; unmatched junction bases: 3. Germline values: CDR1 SGHTA, CDR2 FQGNSA. The CDR3 has 14 residues. CDR3 bases: TGTGCCAGCAGCGTCACTAGCGGGGGAGAGACCCAGTACTTC. This gives the protein CASSVTSGGETQYF. The full variable domain, rest sourced from reference TRBV7-2 and TRBJ2-5, is GAGVSQSPSNKVTEKGKDVELRCDPISGHTALYWYRQSLGQGLEFLIYFQGNSAPDKSGLPSDRFSAERTGGSVSTLTIQRTQQEDSAVYLCASSVTSGGETQYFGPGTRLLVL.

In its sample, this clonotype was seen a few times. The V and J genes are TRBV5-1 and TRBJ2-2; D remains unclear. V lost 1 base to trimming and J lost 5 bases, with 12 bases between them. Germline V gene sequence: CDR1 SGHRS, CDR2 YFSETQ. The CDR3 has 15 amino acids. The CDR3 protein is CASSLSLLRTGELFF. The CDR3 region has the DNA TGCGCCAGCAGCTTGAGTCTGCTGCGGACCGGGGAGCTGTTTTTT.

In this sample, this clonotype turned up many times. The chain recombines TRBV5-1 with TRBJ2-7; weak D call: TRBD2 (5 bases). Per germline, CDR1 SGHRS and CDR2 YFSETQ. The V end lost 1 base, the J end lost 3 bases, and 11 bases lay between the germline ends. The CDR3 length is 14 residues. The CDR3 DNA sequence: TGCGCCAGCAGCTTGAAAGGTGGGAGCTACGAGCAGTACTTC. Translation: CASSLKGGSYEQYF.

This clonotype was detected ten times or more. The rearrangement joins TRBV11-3 to TRBJ2-7; the match to TRBD1 covers 8 bases. The CDR3 runs 13 residues. Germline CDR1 and CDR2: SGHNT and YENEEA. V was pared by 5 bases and J by 6 bases, with 6 bases of the junction left unmatched. The DNA of the CDR3 is TGTGCCAGCAGCAAGGACAGGGTCGGCGAGCAGTACTTC. Encoded protein: CASSKDRVGEQYF.

The chain is built from TRBV28 and TRBJ2-3, with TRBD2 as a possible D gene (5 bases). The ends were cut back, 6 bases at V and 5 bases at J, with 33 bases in the middle. This CDR3 has 20 amino acids. CDR1 is MDHEN and CDR2 is SYDVKM in the germline V gene. This chain's CDR3 is CASSQPLDTRYAKGVDTQYF. The CDR3 bases are TGTGCCAGCAGCCAACCACTGGATACCAGATACGCCAAGGGAGTAGATACGCAGTATTTT.

This clonotype was seen many times. The V call is TRBV28, the J call TRBJ2-5; no reliable D call. This CDR3 spans 16 amino acids. CDR1 is MDHEN, CDR2 SYDVKM, per germline. The V gene lost 5 bases and the J gene lost 0 bases, with 16 bases spanning the gap. CDR3 sequence (DNA): TGTGCCAGCAGTCCTTGGACGGAATCCTACCAAGAGACCCAGTACTTC. This sequence encodes CASSPWTESYQETQYF.